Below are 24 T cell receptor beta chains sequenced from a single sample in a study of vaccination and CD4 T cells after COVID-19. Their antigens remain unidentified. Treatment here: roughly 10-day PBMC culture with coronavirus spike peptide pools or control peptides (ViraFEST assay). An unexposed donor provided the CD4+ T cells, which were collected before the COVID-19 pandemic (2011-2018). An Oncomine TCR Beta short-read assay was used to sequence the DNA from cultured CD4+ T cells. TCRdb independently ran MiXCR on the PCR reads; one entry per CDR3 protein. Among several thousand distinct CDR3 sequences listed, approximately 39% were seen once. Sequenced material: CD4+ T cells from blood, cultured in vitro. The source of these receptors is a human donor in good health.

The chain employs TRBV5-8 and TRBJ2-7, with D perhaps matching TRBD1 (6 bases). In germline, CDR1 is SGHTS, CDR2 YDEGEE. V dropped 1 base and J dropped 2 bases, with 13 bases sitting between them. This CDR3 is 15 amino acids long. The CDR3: CASSLLGALAYEQYF. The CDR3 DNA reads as TGTGCCAGCAGCTTGTTGGGGGCCCTGGCCTACGAGCAGTACTTC.

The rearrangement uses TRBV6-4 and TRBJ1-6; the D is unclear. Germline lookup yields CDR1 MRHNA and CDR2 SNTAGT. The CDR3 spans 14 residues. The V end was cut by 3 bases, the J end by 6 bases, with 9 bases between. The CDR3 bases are TGTGCCAGCAGTGAGGGCCTCTTTAATTCACCCCTCCACTTT. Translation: CASSEGLFNSPLHF.

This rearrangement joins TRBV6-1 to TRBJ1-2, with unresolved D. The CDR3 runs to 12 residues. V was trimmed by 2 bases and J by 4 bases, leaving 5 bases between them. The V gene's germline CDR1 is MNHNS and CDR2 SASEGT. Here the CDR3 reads CASSEPAYGYTF. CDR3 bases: TGTGCCAGCAGTGAACCCGCCTATGGCTACACCTTC.

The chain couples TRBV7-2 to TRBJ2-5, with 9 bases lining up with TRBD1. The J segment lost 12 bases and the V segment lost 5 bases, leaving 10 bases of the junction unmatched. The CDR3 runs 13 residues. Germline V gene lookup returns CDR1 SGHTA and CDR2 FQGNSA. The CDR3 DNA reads TGTGCCAGCAGCGCAGGCCGGGGACAGGGAAAGTACTTC. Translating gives CASSAGRGQGKYF.

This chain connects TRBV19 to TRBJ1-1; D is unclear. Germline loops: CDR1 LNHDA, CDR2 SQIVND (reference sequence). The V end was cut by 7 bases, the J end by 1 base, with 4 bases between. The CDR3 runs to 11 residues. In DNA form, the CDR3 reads TGTGCCAGTACAGAGAACACTGAAGCTTTCTTT. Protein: CASTENTEAFF.

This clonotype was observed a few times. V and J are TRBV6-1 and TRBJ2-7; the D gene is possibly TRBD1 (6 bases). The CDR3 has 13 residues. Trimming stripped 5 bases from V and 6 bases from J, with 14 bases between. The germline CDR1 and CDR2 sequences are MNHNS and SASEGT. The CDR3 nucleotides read TGTGCCAGCAGTCAGTACAGGGCCTCCGAGCAGTACTTC. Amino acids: CASSQYRASEQYF.

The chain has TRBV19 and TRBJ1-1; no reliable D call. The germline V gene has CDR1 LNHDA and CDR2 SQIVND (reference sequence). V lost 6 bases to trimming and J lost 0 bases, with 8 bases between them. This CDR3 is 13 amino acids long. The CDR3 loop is CASRQRMNTEAFF. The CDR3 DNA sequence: TGTGCCAGTAGACAGCGCATGAACACTGAAGCTTTCTTT.

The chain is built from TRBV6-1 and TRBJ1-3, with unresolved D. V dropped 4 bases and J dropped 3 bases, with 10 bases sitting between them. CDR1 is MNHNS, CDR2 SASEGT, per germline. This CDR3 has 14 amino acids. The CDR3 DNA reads TGTGCCAGCAGTGCGAGGACTGGTGGAAACACCATATATTTT. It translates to CASSARTGGNTIYF.

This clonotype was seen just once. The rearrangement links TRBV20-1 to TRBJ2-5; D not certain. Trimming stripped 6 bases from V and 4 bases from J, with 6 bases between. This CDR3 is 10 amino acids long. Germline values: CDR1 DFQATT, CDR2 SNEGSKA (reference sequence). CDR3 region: CSADLETQYF. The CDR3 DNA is TGCAGTGCAGACCTAGAGACCCAGTACTTC.

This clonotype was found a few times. The DNA for the CDR3 is TGTGCCAGCAGCCCTATGACAGGGGAACAGCCCCAGCATTTT. It yields the protein CASSPMTGEQPQHF. The V gene is TRBV7-9, the J gene TRBJ1-5; 8 bases are shared with TRBD1. The ends lost 5 bases at V and 7 bases at J; junction bases unmatched: 7. Germline V gene data show CDR1 as SEHNR and CDR2 as FQNEAQ (reference sequence). The CDR3 consists of 14 residues. The variable domain in full, completed from reference TRBV7-9 and TRBJ1-5, reads DTGVSQNPRHKITKRGQNVTFRCDPISEHNRLYWYRQTLGQGPEFLTYFQNEAQLEKSRLLSDRFSAERPKGSFSTLEIQRTEQGDSAMYLCASSPMTGEQPQHFGDGTRLSIL.

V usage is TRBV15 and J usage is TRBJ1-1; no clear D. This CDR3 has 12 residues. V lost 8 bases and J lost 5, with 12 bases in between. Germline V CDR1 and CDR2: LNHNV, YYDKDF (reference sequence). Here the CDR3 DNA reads TGTGCCACCGGGAACTGGGGTACTGAAGCTTTCTTT. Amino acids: CATGNWGTEAFF.

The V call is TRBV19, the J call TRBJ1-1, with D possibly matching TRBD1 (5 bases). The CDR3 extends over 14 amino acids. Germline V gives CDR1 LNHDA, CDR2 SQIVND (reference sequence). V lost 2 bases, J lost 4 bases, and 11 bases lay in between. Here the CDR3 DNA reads TGTGCCAGTAGTATAAGGCAGGGAGGCACTGAAGCTTTCTTT. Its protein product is CASSIRQGGTEAFF.

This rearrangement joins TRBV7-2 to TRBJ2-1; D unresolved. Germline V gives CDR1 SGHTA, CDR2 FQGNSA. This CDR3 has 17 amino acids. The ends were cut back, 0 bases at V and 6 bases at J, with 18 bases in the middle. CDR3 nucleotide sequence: TGTGCCAGCAGCTTAGCGCGTCTCACTACGATACGCAATGAGCAGTTCTTC. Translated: CASSLARLTTIRNEQFF.

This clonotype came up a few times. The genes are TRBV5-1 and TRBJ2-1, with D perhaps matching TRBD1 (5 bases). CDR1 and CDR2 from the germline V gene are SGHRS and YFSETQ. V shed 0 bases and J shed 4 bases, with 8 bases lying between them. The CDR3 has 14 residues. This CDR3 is CASSLADSYNEQFF. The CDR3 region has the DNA TGCGCCAGCAGCTTGGCCGACAGTTACAATGAGCAGTTCTTC. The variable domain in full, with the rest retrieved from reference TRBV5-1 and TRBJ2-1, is KAGVTQTPRYLIKTRGQQVTLSCSPISGHRSVSWYQQTPGQGLQFLFEYFSETQRNKGNFPGRFSGRQFSNSRSEMNVSTLELGDSALYLCASSLADSYNEQFFGPGTRLTVL.

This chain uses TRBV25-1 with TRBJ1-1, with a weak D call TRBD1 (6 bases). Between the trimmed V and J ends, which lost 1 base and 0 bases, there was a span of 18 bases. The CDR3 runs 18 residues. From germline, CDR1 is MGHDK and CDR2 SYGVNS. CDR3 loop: CASSESLGGGSMNTEAFF. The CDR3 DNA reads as TGTGCCAGCAGTGAATCACTGGGGGGCGGGAGCATGAACACTGAAGCTTTCTTT.

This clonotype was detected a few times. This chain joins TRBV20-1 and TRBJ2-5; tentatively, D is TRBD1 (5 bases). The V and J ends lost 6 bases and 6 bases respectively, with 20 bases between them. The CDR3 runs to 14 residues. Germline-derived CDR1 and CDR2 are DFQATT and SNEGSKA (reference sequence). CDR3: CSAALQGARKTQYF. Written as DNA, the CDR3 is TGCAGTGCCGCCCTCCAAGGGGCGAGGAAGACCCAGTACTTC.

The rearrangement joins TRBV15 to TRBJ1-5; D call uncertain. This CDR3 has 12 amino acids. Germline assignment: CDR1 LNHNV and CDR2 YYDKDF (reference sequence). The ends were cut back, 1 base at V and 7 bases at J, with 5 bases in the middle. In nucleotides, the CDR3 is TGTGCCACCAGCAGAGGCGGGCAGCCCCAGCATTTT. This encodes CATSRGGQPQHF.

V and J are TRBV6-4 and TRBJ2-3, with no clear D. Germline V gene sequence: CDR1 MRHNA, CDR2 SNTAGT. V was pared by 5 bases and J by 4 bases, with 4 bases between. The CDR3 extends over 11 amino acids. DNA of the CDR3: TGTGCCAGCAGTCTGGCAGATACGCAGTATTTT. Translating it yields CASSLADTQYF.

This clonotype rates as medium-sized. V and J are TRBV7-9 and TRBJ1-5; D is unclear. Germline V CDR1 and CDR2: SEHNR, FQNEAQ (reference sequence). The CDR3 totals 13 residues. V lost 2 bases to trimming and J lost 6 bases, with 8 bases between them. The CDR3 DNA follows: TGTGCCAGCAGCTTAAAAGGGTTTCAGCCCCAGCATTTT. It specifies CASSLKGFQPQHF.

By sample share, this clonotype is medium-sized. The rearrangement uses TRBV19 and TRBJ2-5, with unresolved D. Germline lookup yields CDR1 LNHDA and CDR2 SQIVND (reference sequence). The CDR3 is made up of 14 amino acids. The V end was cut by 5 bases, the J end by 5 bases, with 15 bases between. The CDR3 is CASSPQPAWETQYF. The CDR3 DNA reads TGTGCCAGTAGTCCGCAACCCGCCTGGGAGACCCAGTACTTC.

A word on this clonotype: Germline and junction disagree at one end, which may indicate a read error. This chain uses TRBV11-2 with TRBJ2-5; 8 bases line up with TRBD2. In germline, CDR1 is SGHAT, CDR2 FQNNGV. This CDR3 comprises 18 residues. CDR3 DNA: TGTGCCAGCAGACTAGGACGGGGGGGGAGCGGGGCTCAAGAGATCCAGTACTTC. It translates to CASRLGRGGSGAQEIQYF.

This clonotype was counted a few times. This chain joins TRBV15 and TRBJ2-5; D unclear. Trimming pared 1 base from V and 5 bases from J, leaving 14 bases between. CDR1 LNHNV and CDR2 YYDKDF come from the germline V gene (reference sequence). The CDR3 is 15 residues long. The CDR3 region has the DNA TGTGCCACCAGCAGAGTATTTCTTACAGATGAGACCCAGTACTTC. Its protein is CATSRVFLTDETQYF. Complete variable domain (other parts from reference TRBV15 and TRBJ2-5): DAMVIQNPRYQVTQFGKPVTLSCSQTLNHNVMYWYQQKSSQAPKLLFHYYDKDFNNEADTPDNFQSRRPNTSFCFLDIRSPGLGDTAMYLCATSRVFLTDETQYFGPGTRLLVL.

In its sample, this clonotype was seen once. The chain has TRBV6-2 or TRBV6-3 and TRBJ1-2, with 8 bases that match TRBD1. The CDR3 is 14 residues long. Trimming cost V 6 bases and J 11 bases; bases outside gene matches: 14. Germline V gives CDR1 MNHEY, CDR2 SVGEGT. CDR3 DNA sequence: TGTGCCAGCAGACAAACAGGGGGAACGGCCCTTTACACCTTC. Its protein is CASRQTGGTALYTF.

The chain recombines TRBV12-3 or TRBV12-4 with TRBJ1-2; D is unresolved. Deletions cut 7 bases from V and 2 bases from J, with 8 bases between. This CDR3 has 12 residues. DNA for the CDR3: TGTGCCAGCACGGAGCTGAACTATGGCTACACCTTC. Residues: CASTELNYGYTF.